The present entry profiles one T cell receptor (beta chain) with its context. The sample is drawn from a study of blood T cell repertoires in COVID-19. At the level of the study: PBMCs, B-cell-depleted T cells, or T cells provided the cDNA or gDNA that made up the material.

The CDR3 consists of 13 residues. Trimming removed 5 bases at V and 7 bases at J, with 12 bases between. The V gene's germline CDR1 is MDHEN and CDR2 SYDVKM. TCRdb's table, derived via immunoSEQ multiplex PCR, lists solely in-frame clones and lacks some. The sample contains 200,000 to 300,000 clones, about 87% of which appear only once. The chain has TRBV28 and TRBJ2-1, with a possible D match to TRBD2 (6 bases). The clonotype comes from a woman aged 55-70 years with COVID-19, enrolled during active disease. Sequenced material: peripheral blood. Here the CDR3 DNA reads TGTGCCAGCAGTCCACGGACTAAAAATGAGCAGTTCTTC. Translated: CASSPRTKNEQFF.